This entry describes one TCR beta chain. Trimming stripped 7 bases from V and 5 bases from J, with 17 bases between. This CDR3 region has 14 residues. Germline V lookup: CDR1 MDHEN, CDR2 SYDVKM. Using immunoSEQ multiplex PCR, the repertoire was profiled, and TCRdb retains in-frame clones only, with some absent. The sample yields over a million clones, over 95% seen once. This entry is derived from a study of shared clonotypes between healthy human individuals. Input material: naive CD4+ T cells sorted from blood. Subset given: CD45RA+ positively selected. The TCR was taken from a man between 25 and 39 years old in good health. The chain carries TRBV28 and TRBJ1-2, with TRBD1 as a possible D gene (5 bases). This chain's CDR3 is CASIPGTEEYGYTF. The CDR3 DNA follows: TGTGCCAGCATCCCCGGGACGGAAGAATATGGCTACACCTTC.